These 18 T cell receptor beta chains came from one sample sequenced in a study of OX40 agonist ivuxolimab in advanced cancers. The data were produced by immunoSEQ multiplex PCR, yet TCRdb's version contains in-frame clones alone and is incomplete. The sample has about 130,000 clones, 92% seen once. The source was CD4+ or CD8+ T cells sorted from blood, collected in a trial of the OX40 agonist ivuxolimab. Receptor source: an adult with an advanced solid tumor such as melanoma, head and neck, liver or kidney cancer.

The rearrangement joins TRBV5-1 to TRBJ2-2; 9 bases map to TRBD1. V gave up 7 bases and J gave up 4 bases; unmatched junction bases: 8. CDR1 is SGHRS and CDR2 is YFSETQ in the germline V gene. This CDR3 is built from 15 residues. The CDR3 DNA reads as TGCGCCAGCTGGACCGGGACAGGGTCCACCGGGGAGCTGTTTTTT. This gives the protein CASWTGTGSTGELFF.

The rearrangement joins TRBV19 to TRBJ2-5; TRBD1 agrees at 8 bases. The germline V gene has CDR1 LNHDA and CDR2 SQIVND (reference sequence). The CDR3 loop spans 14 amino acids. V lost 8 bases and J lost 2; bases outside the gene matches: 7. CDR3 sequence: CASARDRSQETQYF. The CDR3 nucleotides are TGTGCCAGTGCTAGGGACAGGTCGCAAGAGACCCAGTACTTC. Drawing the rest from reference TRBV19 and TRBJ2-5, the complete variable domain is DGGITQSPKYLFRKEGQNVTLSCEQNLNHDAMYWYRQDPGQGLRLIYYSQIVNDFQKGDIAEGYSVSREKKESFPLTVTSAQKNPTAFYLCASARDRSQETQYFGPGTRLLVL.

The V gene is TRBV28, the J gene TRBJ1-6; 7 bases fit TRBD1. Germline-derived CDR1 and CDR2 are MDHEN and SYDVKM. V dropped 5 bases and J dropped 2; count of bases not matched to a gene: 6. CDR3 length: 16 amino acids. The CDR3 DNA sequence: TGTGCCAGCAGTGTCGGACAGGTTGCCTATAATTCACCCCTCCACTTT. Translating it yields CASSVGQVAYNSPLHF.

The rearrangement links TRBV19 to TRBJ2-7; tentatively, D is TRBD1 or TRBD2 (5 bases each). The CDR3 consists of 14 residues. V was shortened by 6 bases and J by 3 bases, with 15 bases between the two germline ends. The germline V gene has CDR1 LNHDA and CDR2 SQIVND (reference sequence). The DNA for the CDR3 is TGTGCCAGTAGGCCAAGGGGACGTCTCTACGAGCAGTACTTC. This sequence encodes CASRPRGRLYEQYF.

The rearrangement joins TRBV11-2 to TRBJ2-5; D not resolved. The CDR3 sequence is 14 residues long. Germline V CDR1 and CDR2: SGHAT, FQNNGV. V was trimmed by 0 bases and J by 1 base, leaving 6 bases between them. The CDR3 sequence: CASSLDRPQETQYF. The CDR3 nucleotides are TGTGCCAGCAGCTTAGACCGTCCCCAAGAGACCCAGTACTTC.

In its sample, this clone was seen once. The chain couples TRBV6-5 to TRBJ1-1; no definite D call. V lost 6 bases to trimming and J lost 4 bases, with 15 bases between them. The CDR3 spans 14 residues. The germline CDR1 and CDR2 sequences are MNHEY and SVGAGI. CDR3 protein: CASSPRGRVTEAFF. In nucleotides, the CDR3 is TGTGCCAGCAGCCCCCGCGGGCGCGTCACTGAAGCTTTCTTT.

Turning to this clone: This CDR3 is also generated by other DNA sequences in the sample. The chain employs TRBV4-2 and TRBJ2-7; 8 bases fit TRBD2. This CDR3 contains 14 residues. J was trimmed by 6 bases and V by 1 base; bases with no gene match: 5. Germline CDR1 is LGHNA and CDR2 is YNFKEQ. In DNA, the CDR3 is TGTGCCAGCAGCCAAGGGGGGGCGGGGGGCGAGCAGTACTTC. Protein sequence: CASSQGGAGGEQYF.

The chain employs TRBV7-9 and TRBJ2-7; D possibly corresponds to TRBD2 (5 bases). The CDR3 runs 12 residues. Germline CDR1 SEHNR, CDR2 FQNEAQ (reference sequence). The V and J ends lost 4 bases and 3 bases respectively, with 7 bases between them. The CDR3 DNA reads as TGTGCCAGCAGCTCCGACTACTACGAGCAGTACTTC. It translates to CASSSDYYEQYF.

V gene TRBV5-4 combines with J gene TRBJ2-5; 7 nucleotides line up with TRBD2. Germline CDR1 SGHNT, CDR2 YYREEE (reference sequence). After removal of 0 bases from V and 5 bases from J, the junction contained 19 bases not matched to a gene. The CDR3 extends over 19 amino acids. This CDR3 is CASSLVPLGVGGSWETQYF. CDR3 DNA sequence: TGTGCCAGCAGCTTGGTACCCCTGGGGGTTGGCGGGAGTTGGGAGACCCAGTACTTC. Based on the CDR3 plus reference TRBV5-4 and TRBJ2-5, the full variable domain is ETGVTQSPTHLIKTRGQQVTLRCSSQSGHNTVSWYQQALGQGPQFIFQYYREEENGRGNFPPRFSGLQFPNYSSELNVNALELDDSALYLCASSLVPLGVGGSWETQYFGPGTRLLVL.

This chain uses TRBV6-6 with TRBJ1-5; 8 bases align to TRBD1. CDR1 and CDR2 (germline): MNHNY, SVGAGI (reference sequence). This CDR3 has 15 residues. The J segment lost 1 base and the V segment lost 3 bases, leaving 2 bases of the junction unmatched. CDR3: CASSYGQGSNQPQHF. CDR3 sequence (DNA): TGTGCCAGCAGTTATGGACAGGGAAGCAATCAGCCCCAGCATTTT.

The chain combines TRBV19 with TRBJ2-3; D may be TRBD1 (7 bases). The CDR3 extends over 16 amino acids. CDR1 is LNHDA and CDR2 is SQIVND in the germline V gene (reference sequence). Trimming removed 11 bases at V and 1 base at J, with 22 bases between. In nucleotides, the CDR3 is TGTGCCGGCAGGAGGGGACAGCCCCTTTGCACAGATACGCAGTATTTT. The encoded protein is CAGRRGQPLCTDTQYF.

This chain links TRBV5-4 with TRBJ1-5; D may be TRBD1 (5 bases). Trimming left V 4 bases short and J 4 bases short, with 15 bases between. The germline CDR1 and CDR2 sequences are SGHNT and YYREEE (reference sequence). The CDR3 loop spans 15 amino acids. The CDR3 sequence is CASSQGGAANQPQHF. CDR3 nucleotides: TGTGCCAGCAGCCAAGGTGGGGCAGCGAATCAGCCCCAGCATTTT.

The chain has TRBV9 and TRBJ2-5; D gene unclear. V lost 3 bases to trimming and J lost 2 bases, with 11 bases between them. The germline V gene has CDR1 SGDLS and CDR2 YYNGEE. This CDR3 region has 14 residues. CDR3 DNA: TGTGCCAGCAGCGGTAGAGGCCAGCAAGAGACCCAGTACTTC. Protein sequence: CASSGRGQQETQYF.

This chain uses TRBV28 with TRBJ1-2; TRBD1 aligns across 9 bases. The germline gives CDR1 MDHEN, CDR2 SYDVKM. The CDR3 length is 13 residues. J lost 6 bases, V lost 6 bases, and 5 bases had no gene match. The CDR3 loop reads CASRLTGGDGYTF. In DNA form, the CDR3 reads TGTGCCAGCAGACTGACAGGGGGAGATGGCTACACCTTC.

This rearrangement joins TRBV6-5 to TRBJ1-6; unclear D gene. From germline, CDR1 is MNHEY and CDR2 SVGAGI. The length of the CDR3 is 10 residues. The V gene lost 8 bases and the J gene lost 9 bases, with 5 bases spanning the gap. CDR3 residues: CASGPSPLHF. CDR3 in DNA: TGTGCCAGCGGTCCTTCACCCCTCCACTTT.

The rearrangement joins TRBV6-5 to TRBJ2-7; no definite D call. The CDR3 extends over 14 amino acids. The V gene lost 7 bases and the J gene lost 5 bases, with 18 bases spanning the gap. Germline V gene lookup returns CDR1 MNHEY and CDR2 SVGAGI. This CDR3 reads CASNKSKWVHEQYF. As DNA, the CDR3 is TGTGCCAGCAACAAATCCAAATGGGTCCACGAGCAGTACTTC.

This chain joins TRBV6-5 and TRBJ2-1, with 13 nucleotides matching TRBD2. Trimming took 6 bases from V and 8 from J; bases not matched to a gene: 7. Per germline, CDR1 MNHEY and CDR2 SVGAGI. This CDR3 is built from 15 residues. The CDR3 region is CASRSGTSGIHEQFF. DNA for the CDR3: TGTGCCAGCAGATCCGGGACTAGCGGGATTCATGAGCAGTTCTTC.

The V call is TRBV19, the J call TRBJ2-3; D is possibly TRBD1 (6 bases). The germline V gene encodes CDR1 LNHDA and CDR2 SQIVND (reference sequence). V dropped 2 bases and J dropped 2 bases, with 17 bases sitting between them. The CDR3 is 17 residues long. The CDR3 protein is CASSIIVQGWPTDTQYF. The CDR3 coding sequence is TGTGCCAGTAGTATAATCGTCCAGGGGTGGCCCACAGATACGCAGTATTTT.